This T cell receptor beta chain was documented in a study of CD8+ T cells in alopecia areata. A FACSAria was used to sort CD4+ and CD8+ T cells. These cells came from PBMCs. V lost 5 bases and J lost 1, with 2 bases in between. CDR3 length equals 11 residues. From germline, CDR1 is SGHTA and CDR2 FQGNSA. TCR sequencing used cDNA made by reverse transcription of extracted RNA. TCRdb's table, derived via immunoSEQ multiplex PCR, lists solely in-frame clones and lacks some. The profile shows 90,000 to 100,000 clones, approximately 42% of them singletons. This clone was counted between two and nine times. The source of this sequence is a human donor with alopecia areata. This chain joins TRBV7-2 and TRBJ2-5, with unresolved D. Sample: CD4+ T cells sorted from blood. CDR3: CASSPQETQYF. CDR3 nucleotide sequence: TGTGCCAGCAGCCCCCAAGAGACCCAGTACTTC.